This T cell receptor beta chain was captured in a study of spatial heterogeneity in lung cancer. Study details: There were consistently more beta-chain sequences detected than alpha-chain sequences.

MiXCR, applied by TCRdb to the 5' RACE reads, yields one record per CDR3 protein. The sample has about 18,000 distinct CDR3 sequences; about a fifth are singletons. The CDR3 consists of 16 residues. Per the germline V gene, CDR1 is SEHNR and CDR2 is FQNEAQ (reference sequence). V lost 5 bases to trimming and J lost 6 bases, with 17 bases between them. The time point was: sample taken at primary tumor resection. Whole RNA from tumor, nontumor lung or frozen PBMC was sequenced unsorted. Patients with untreated early-stage non-small cell lung cancer, numbering 72, were the donors. The chain recombines TRBV7-9 with TRBJ1-6, with D unclear. Sequencing used PBMCs, obtained at surgery. This TCR came from a male donor with early-stage non-small cell lung cancer. The CDR3 DNA reads TGTGCCAGCAGCCCCGACGGTTGGTTTGGTAATTCACCCCTCCACTTT. Translation: CASSPDGWFGNSPLHF.